Presented here are 30 T cell receptor beta chains from one specimen sequenced in a study of cytomegalovirus exposure and HLA in healthy donors. Repertoires were generated with immunoSEQ multiplex PCR, while TCRdb's copy carries only in-frame clones and drops some. Of some 150,000 clones listed, 80% to 90% are singletons. The sample taken for sequencing was PBMCs. Receptors originate from a woman aged 25 to 39 in good health and CMV-seronegative.

V gene TRBV27 combines with J gene TRBJ2-2; weak D call: TRBD1 (6 bases). Per the germline V gene, CDR1 is MNHEY and CDR2 is SMNVEV (reference sequence). The CDR3 runs to 17 residues. The V and J ends lost 0 bases and 3 bases respectively, with 14 bases between them. The CDR3 DNA sequence: TGTGCCAGCAGTTTATCCCCGGGGCAGGGGTACACCGGGGAGCTGTTTTTT. Protein: CASSLSPGQGYTGELFF.

V and J are TRBV4-1 and TRBJ1-2, with D maybe TRBD1 (5 bases). The CDR3 consists of 15 residues. V was clipped by 1 base and J by 4 bases, with 13 bases between them. Germline loops: CDR1 MGHRA, CDR2 YSYEKL. As DNA, the CDR3 is TGCGCCAGCAGCCAAGCAGGGATAGAAGGCTATGGCTACACCTTC. It translates to CASSQAGIEGYGYTF.

The chain uses TRBV29-1 and TRBJ2-2; D is possibly TRBD2 (5 bases). V was clipped by 4 bases and J by 9 bases, with 12 bases between them. This CDR3 is built from 12 residues. Germline V gives CDR1 SQVTM, CDR2 ANQGSEA. CDR3 DNA: TGCAGCGTTGGGGGTCGCGGGCGGGAGCTGTTTTTT. Protein product: CSVGGRGRELFF.

The chain carries TRBV30 and TRBJ1-1; no clear D. V gave up 7 bases and J gave up 8 bases, with 14 bases separating them. The CDR3 totals 11 residues. Germline CDR1 is GTSNPN and CDR2 is SVGIG (reference sequence). Written as DNA, the CDR3 is TGTGCCTACAATCTCCCCGGGGAAGCTTTCTTT. As protein: CAYNLPGEAFF.

This rearrangement joins TRBV30 to TRBJ1-2, with D perhaps matching TRBD1 (6 bases). CDR1 and CDR2 from the germline V gene are GTSNPN and SVGIG (reference sequence). Trimming took 0 bases from V and 6 from J, leaving 17 bases between them. The CDR3 covers 15 residues. This chain's CDR3 is CAWSVRVRGRDGYTF. CDR3 DNA: TGTGCCTGGAGTGTACGCGTCAGGGGTCGGGATGGCTACACCTTC.

V usage is TRBV15 and J usage is TRBJ1-2; D unresolved. CDR3 length: 17 amino acids. V was trimmed by 3 bases and J by 8 bases, leaving 25 bases between them. Germline CDR1 is LNHNV and CDR2 is YYDKDF (reference sequence). The CDR3 DNA reads as TGTGCCACCAGCAGTACTCGGACGGCGAGGGCATCGGGGGGCTACACCTTC. Amino acids: CATSSTRTARASGGYTF. Filled out from reference TRBV15 and TRBJ1-2, the complete variable domain reads DAMVIQNPRYQVTQFGKPVTLSCSQTLNHNVMYWYQQKSSQAPKLLFHYYDKDFNNEADTPDNFQSRRPNTSFCFLDIRSPGLGDTAMYLCATSSTRTARASGGYTFGSGTRLTVV.

This chain joins TRBV5-4 and TRBJ1-5, with D possibly TRBD1 on 5 matching bases. This CDR3 is 15 amino acids long. V dropped 0 bases and J dropped 6 bases, with 13 bases sitting between them. Germline lookup yields CDR1 SGHNT and CDR2 YYREEE (reference sequence). Here the CDR3 reads CASSLAPGLSQPQHF. The CDR3 DNA reads TGTGCCAGCAGCTTGGCCCCAGGGTTAAGTCAGCCCCAGCATTTT.

This chain connects TRBV14 to TRBJ1-2; 8 nucleotides match TRBD1. This CDR3 has 16 residues. V dropped 0 bases and J dropped 4; count of bases not matched to a gene: 7. CDR1 is SGHDN and CDR2 is FVKESK in the germline V gene. The CDR3 sequence: CASSQEGKTGAYGYTF. In DNA, the CDR3 is TGTGCCAGCAGCCAAGAGGGGAAGACAGGGGCCTATGGCTACACCTTC.

V gene TRBV6-5 combines with J gene TRBJ1-2; D not resolved. Germline CDR1 MNHEY, CDR2 SVGAGI. CDR3 length equals 13 residues. Trimming removed 0 bases at V and 13 bases at J, with 15 bases between. CDR3 protein: CASSYSPSAQLTF. In DNA, the CDR3 is TGTGCCAGCAGTTACTCCCCTTCAGCGCAACTCACCTTC.

The V and J genes are TRBV19 and TRBJ1-1; TRBD1 agrees at 7 bases. Per the germline V gene, CDR1 is LNHDA and CDR2 is SQIVND (reference sequence). The V segment lost 7 bases and the J segment 7 bases; nucleotides outside the gene matches: 6. The length of the CDR3 is 12 residues. The chain's CDR3 is CASKTGTGEAFF. The CDR3 coding sequence is TGTGCCAGTAAGACAGGGACCGGTGAAGCTTTCTTT. The full variable domain, its missing parts supplied by reference TRBV19 and TRBJ1-1, is DGGITQSPKYLFRKEGQNVTLSCEQNLNHDAMYWYRQDPGQGLRLIYYSQIVNDFQKGDIAEGYSVSREKKESFPLTVTSAQKNPTAFYLCASKTGTGEAFFGQGTRLTVV.

The chain couples TRBV5-4 to TRBJ2-5, with D uncertain. The J call may be wrong; the DNA end is better matched by TRBJ2-7. Germline V CDR1 and CDR2: SGHNT, YYREEE (reference sequence). The CDR3 contains 15 residues. The CDR3 sequence: CASSLERHRSYEQYF. Here the CDR3 DNA reads TGTGCCAGCAGCTTGGAACGCCACCGCTCCTACGAGCAGTACTTC.

This sequence joins TRBV2 and TRBJ2-4; D perhaps matches TRBD2 (5 bases). V lost 6 bases to trimming and J lost 1 base, with 22 bases between them. The CDR3 consists of 18 residues. Germline V gene sequence: CDR1 SNHLY, CDR2 FYNNEI. The CDR3 protein is CASSFPTRSQLAKNIQYF. The DNA for the CDR3 is TGTGCCAGCAGCTTCCCCACTAGGTCCCAGTTGGCCAAAAACATTCAGTACTTC.

V usage is TRBV27 and J usage is TRBJ2-1; D possibly corresponds to TRBD2 (7 bases). Trimming took 5 bases from V and 6 from J, leaving 14 bases between them. CDR3 length: 14 amino acids. Germline V gene data show CDR1 as MNHEY and CDR2 as SMNVEV (reference sequence). CDR3 sequence: CASSPIGGPNEQFF. DNA of the CDR3: TGTGCCAGCAGTCCGATCGGGGGGCCCAATGAGCAGTTCTTC.

The gene calls are TRBV11-2 and TRBJ1-6; 8 nucleotides align to TRBD1. The V and J ends lost 5 bases and 7 bases, in that order; junction bases with no gene match: 7. This CDR3 contains 15 residues. Germline values: CDR1 SGHAT, CDR2 FQNNGV. The DNA for the CDR3 is TGTGCCAGCAGCGAGGACAGGGCGTCAAATTCACCCCTCCACTTT. It codes for CASSEDRASNSPLHF.

The rearrangement joins TRBV27 to TRBJ1-3; 12 nucleotides align to TRBD1. Germline loops: CDR1 MNHEY, CDR2 SMNVEV (reference sequence). The trim removed 4 bases at V and 4 bases at J, leaving 17 bases unmatched. CDR3 length: 20 residues. This chain's CDR3 is CASSYNRDRGRGSSGNTIYF. CDR3 nucleotides: TGTGCCAGCAGTTACAACCGGGACAGGGGGCGCGGATCATCGGGAAACACCATATATTTT.

J is TRBJ2-5 and V is TRBV5-1, with a tentative D call TRBD2 (6 bases). Germline values: CDR1 SGHRS, CDR2 YFSETQ. V was pared by 4 bases and J by 10 bases, with 17 bases between. This CDR3 is 13 amino acids long. Here the CDR3 DNA reads TGCGCCAGCAGCGTCCTGGGACTTGATGACCAGTACTTC. This gives the protein CASSVLGLDDQYF.

CDR3 sequence reads: CASSLGDYQPQHF. DNA for the CDR3: TGTGCCAGCAGCTTGGGGGACTATCAGCCCCAGCATTTT. V is TRBV5-6 and J is TRBJ1-5, with D maybe TRBD1 (5 bases). V lost 0 bases, J lost 5 bases, and 6 bases lay in between. The CDR3 is 13 amino acids. Germline loops: CDR1 SGHDT, CDR2 YYEEEE.

The V call is TRBV15, the J call TRBJ2-7; D perhaps matches TRBD2 (5 bases). The CDR3 loop spans 14 amino acids. In germline, CDR1 is LNHNV, CDR2 YYDKDF (reference sequence). Trimming stripped 3 bases from V and 2 bases from J, with 11 bases between. For the CDR3, the DNA is TGTGCCACCAGCAGGGACTTGAGCCCCTACGAGCAGTACTTC. Translation: CATSRDLSPYEQYF.

This clone was recorded once. Likely a read error: the CDR3 ends without its conserved phenylalanine or tryptophan. The gene calls are TRBV6-4 and TRBJ1-2, with unresolved D. Germline V CDR1 and CDR2: MRHNA, SNTAGT. The V gene lost 0 bases and the J gene lost 2 bases, with 10 bases spanning the gap. The CDR3 contains 15 residues. The CDR3 bases are TGTGCCAGCAGTGACTCGTTTCGGGGAAACTATGGCTACACCCTC. It specifies CASSDSFRGNYGYTL.

This clone appeared once. The V call is TRBV5-4, the J call TRBJ2-3; TRBD2 is a possible D gene (6 bases). The CDR3 sequence is 15 residues long. V was clipped by 4 bases and J by 1 base, with 13 bases between them. Germline assignment: CDR1 SGHNT and CDR2 YYREEE (reference sequence). The CDR3 sequence: CASSPKGGGTDTQYF. The CDR3, as DNA: TGTGCCAGCAGCCCGAAGGGAGGCGGCACAGATACGCAGTATTTT.

The chain uses TRBV21-1 and TRBJ2-1; TRBD2 reflects the table's D call only, with no check against the DNA. TRBV21-1 is assigned pseudogene status. CDR3 length: 16 amino acids. In DNA form, the CDR3 reads TGTGCCAGCAGCAATCGAGATAGCGGGTACTACAATGAGCAGTTCTTC. It codes for CASSNRDSGYYNEQFF.

V and J are TRBV11-2 and TRBJ1-2; no firm D call. The germline V gene has CDR1 SGHAT and CDR2 FQNNGV. The CDR3 contains 13 residues. Trimming left V 0 bases short and J 5 bases short, with 7 bases between. Here the CDR3 DNA reads TGTGCCAGCAGCTTAGATATCGGGTATGGCTACACCTTC. Its translation is CASSLDIGYGYTF.

The chain couples TRBV7-9 to TRBJ2-5; 10 bases line up with TRBD1. Looked up from germline, CDR1 is SEHNR and CDR2 is FQNEAQ (reference sequence). The V segment lost 3 bases and the J segment 7 bases; nucleotides outside the gene matches: 5. The CDR3 is 14 residues long. The CDR3, as DNA: TGTGCCAGCAGCTTGACAGGGGGCTCGGCGACCCAGTACTTC. Residues: CASSLTGGSATQYF. The entire variable domain, with the rest obtained from reference TRBV7-9 and TRBJ2-5, is as follows: DTGVSQNPRHKITKRGQNVTFRCDPISEHNRLYWYRQTLGQGPEFLTYFQNEAQLEKSRLLSDRFSAERPKGSFSTLEIQRTEQGDSAMYLCASSLTGGSATQYFGPGTRLLVL.

The chain couples TRBV10-1 to TRBJ2-7; 9 bases agree with TRBD1. The CDR3 runs to 17 residues. Germline CDR1 reads WNHNN; CDR2 reads SYGVQD (reference sequence). V lost 6 bases and J lost 6; bases outside the gene matches: 18. This chain's CDR3 is CASSPGGRPGQGGEQYF. For the CDR3, the DNA is TGCGCCAGCAGCCCCGGGGGGAGACCGGGACAGGGTGGCGAGCAGTACTTC.

The genes are TRBV19 and TRBJ2-7; 8 bases match TRBD2. Germline assignment: CDR1 LNHDA and CDR2 SQIVND (reference sequence). This CDR3 region has 14 residues. With V trimmed by 7 bases and J by 1 base, 6 bases remained unmatched. CDR3 DNA: TGTGCCAGTACCCCAGCGGGGGCATCCTACGAGCAGTACTTC. Translating it yields CASTPAGASYEQYF.

The chain combines TRBV19 with TRBJ1-2; TRBD1 might be the D (6 bases). Between the trimmed V and J ends, which lost 5 bases and 2 bases, there was a span of 12 bases. The CDR3 extends over 14 amino acids. Germline CDR1 is LNHDA and CDR2 is SQIVND (reference sequence). The CDR3 bases are TGTGCCAGTAGTCTCAGGGGCCTAAACTATGGCTACACCTTC. It translates to CASSLRGLNYGYTF. Variable domain in full (rest from reference TRBV19 and TRBJ1-2): DGGITQSPKYLFRKEGQNVTLSCEQNLNHDAMYWYRQDPGQGLRLIYYSQIVNDFQKGDIAEGYSVSREKKESFPLTVTSAQKNPTAFYLCASSLRGLNYGYTFGSGTRLTVV.

The rearrangement links TRBV6-1 to TRBJ1-1, with 8 bases identical to TRBD1. Trimming cost V 4 bases and J 8 bases; bases outside gene matches: 6. CDR3 length equals 13 residues. Germline CDR1 and CDR2: MNHNS and SASEGT. Here the CDR3 DNA reads TGTGCCAGCAGTGTCGGGACAGGCAGAGAAGCTTTCTTT. Translated: CASSVGTGREAFF.

V gene TRBV6-1 combines with J gene TRBJ2-3, with D possibly matching TRBD2 (6 bases). Germline loops: CDR1 MNHNS, CDR2 SASEGT. V was clipped by 7 bases and J by 0 bases, with 11 bases between them. This CDR3 contains 14 residues. The DNA for the CDR3 is TGTGCCAGCACCGCGGGACCTAGCACAGATACGCAGTATTTT. Its translation: CASTAGPSTDTQYF.

V gene TRBV6-1 combines with J gene TRBJ2-7; maybe TRBD2 (5 bases). Germline CDR1 and CDR2: MNHNS and SASEGT. CDR3 size: 14 residues. Deletions cut 5 bases from V and 3 bases from J, with 14 bases between. As DNA, the CDR3 is TGTGCCAGCAGTCGTAACGGGATTTACTACGAGCAGTACTTC. It specifies CASSRNGIYYEQYF.

The chain is built from TRBV6-5 and TRBJ1-5; D possibly corresponds to TRBD1 (5 bases). The CDR3 totals 12 residues. Trimming removed 5 bases from V and 9 bases from J, with 11 bases in between. The V gene's germline CDR1 is MNHEY and CDR2 SVGAGI. The CDR3 coding sequence is TGTGCCAGCAGTCAGGGAGGATCGCCCCAGCATTTT. This sequence encodes CASSQGGSPQHF.